The next 21 T cell receptor beta chains were all read from a single sample in a study of cytomegalovirus exposure and HLA in healthy donors. The primer mix had 60 Vbeta and 13 Jbeta primers. Profiled with immunoSEQ multiplex PCR; TCRdb holds only in-frame clones, not every one. Here the sample spans under 200,000 clones, approximately 80% being singletons. Sequenced material: PBMCs. The receptors come from a woman in her forties or fifties in good health and CMV-seronegative.

The chain combines TRBV27 with TRBJ1-1; the D is unclear. V lost 6 bases and J 0 bases, leaving 17 bases between the germline ends. Germline CDR1 and CDR2: MNHEY and SMNVEV (reference sequence). The CDR3 loop spans 16 amino acids. CDR3 protein: CASSREIWNMNTEAFF. CDR3 DNA: TGTGCCAGCAGCCGGGAAATCTGGAACATGAACACTGAAGCTTTCTTT.

As DNA, the CDR3 is TGTGCCAGCAGCTTGACAGGGGGCTGGACAGATACGCAGTATTTT. Amino acid sequence: CASSLTGGWTDTQYF. The chain couples TRBV7-8 to TRBJ2-3; 10 bases are a match to TRBD1. V lost 3 bases, J lost 3 bases, and 3 bases stayed unmatched. This CDR3 region has 15 residues. From germline, CDR1 is SGHVS and CDR2 FQNEAQ.

This chain connects TRBV2 to TRBJ2-5; unclear D gene. The V and J ends lost 7 bases and 3 bases respectively, with 12 bases between them. The CDR3 consists of 13 residues. Germline V gene data show CDR1 as SNHLY and CDR2 as FYNNEI. The CDR3 region has the DNA TGTGCCAGCAAAATGGGCAGAGAAGAGACCCAGTACTTC. Translated, it gives CASKMGREETQYF.

V usage is TRBV27 and J usage is TRBJ2-5; possibly TRBD1 for D (5 bases). Between the trimmed V and J ends, which lost 2 bases and 7 bases, there was a span of 11 bases. Germline values: CDR1 MNHEY, CDR2 SMNVEV (reference sequence). The CDR3 spans 13 residues. This CDR3 is CASSLRGDLTQYF. CDR3 coding DNA: TGTGCCAGCAGTTTAAGGGGCGATTTGACCCAGTACTTC.

This clone was found a few times. The chain uses TRBV15 and TRBJ1-3, with D unclear. Trimming shortened V by 8 bases and J by 3 bases, and 14 bases separated the two germline ends. The CDR3 has 14 residues. Germline V gene lookup returns CDR1 LNHNV and CDR2 YYDKDF (reference sequence). DNA for the CDR3: TGTGCCACCTTGACTGGAAAACATGGAAACACCATATATTTT. Protein: CATLTGKHGNTIYF.

This chain joins TRBV4-1 and TRBJ2-3; D possibly corresponds to TRBD2 (6 bases). The CDR3 sequence is 15 residues long. Germline CDR1 is MGHRA and CDR2 is YSYEKL. The V gene lost 1 base and the J gene lost 0 bases, with 8 bases spanning the gap. The CDR3 DNA reads TGCGCCAGCAGCCAAGTTCGGGGGAGCACAGATACGCAGTATTTT. Amino acid sequence: CASSQVRGSTDTQYF.

The rearrangement links TRBV5-4 to TRBJ2-7, with 8 bases lining up with TRBD2. This CDR3 is 13 amino acids long. The ends lost 0 bases at V and 5 bases at J; junction bases unmatched: 1. Germline V gene data show CDR1 as SGHNT and CDR2 as YYREEE (reference sequence). The CDR3 DNA is TGTGCCAGCAGCTTGGCGGGGGGGAACGAGCAGTACTTC. It is translated as CASSLAGGNEQYF.

V gene TRBV5-1 combines with J gene TRBJ2-2; tentatively, D is TRBD2 (5 bases). Germline lookup yields CDR1 SGHRS and CDR2 YFSETQ. The CDR3 loop spans 17 amino acids. The ends were cut back, 4 bases at V and 1 base at J, with 17 bases in the middle. CDR3 residues: CASSLNWELLNTGELFF. The CDR3 nucleotides read TGCGCCAGCAGCCTCAATTGGGAGCTATTGAACACCGGGGAGCTGTTTTTT.

The J gene is TRBJ1-5, the V gene TRBV5-6; no definite D call. From germline, CDR1 is SGHDT and CDR2 YYEEEE. This CDR3 has 14 amino acids. V was cut by 2 bases and J by 7 bases, with 13 bases left in between. The chain's CDR3 is CASSLQSGRQPQHF. In DNA form, the CDR3 reads TGTGCCAGCAGCTTACAATCGGGAAGGCAGCCCCAGCATTTT.

The CDR3 region is CASSSRGAGGSEQYF. The CDR3 DNA is TGTGCCAGCAGCTCCCGAGGTGCGGGAGGCTCCGAGCAGTACTTC. V is TRBV7-2 and J is TRBJ2-7; 8 bases fit TRBD2. The CDR3 has 15 amino acids. The germline V gene encodes CDR1 SGHTA and CDR2 FQGNSA. V shed 4 bases and J 6 bases; nucleotides not matched to a gene: 11.

The sample holds one count of this clone. The V gene is TRBV7-9, the J gene TRBJ2-1; 10 bases fit TRBD2. The germline CDR1 and CDR2 sequences are SEHNR and FQNEAQ (reference sequence). The CDR3 sequence is 16 residues long. Germline trimming cut 3 bases from V and 2 bases from J; bases unmatched to any gene: 4. DNA of the CDR3: TGTGCCAGCAGCTTTGGACTAGCGGCTACCTACAATGAGCAGTTCTTC. This encodes CASSFGLAATYNEQFF.

V is TRBV27 and J is TRBJ1-2, with TRBD1 identical over 7 bases. J gave up 3 bases and V 5 bases, and 9 bases lay outside the gene matches. This CDR3 is built from 15 residues. Germline V CDR1 and CDR2: MNHEY, SMNVEV (reference sequence). The CDR3 DNA is TGTGCCAGCAGTCCGACCCTGGGACAGTACTATGGCTACACCTTC. Translation gives CASSPTLGQYYGYTF.

This clone was seen once. The chain is built from TRBV27 and TRBJ2-2, with 10 positions matching TRBD1. J gave up 6 bases and V 2 bases, and 3 bases lay outside the gene matches. The CDR3 is made up of 15 amino acids. Germline V gene lookup returns CDR1 MNHEY and CDR2 SMNVEV (reference sequence). CDR3 loop: CASSLGTGAAGELFF. CDR3 nucleotides: TGTGCCAGCAGTTTAGGGACAGGGGCCGCCGGGGAGCTGTTTTTT.

J is TRBJ1-5 and V is TRBV2; D perhaps matches TRBD1 (6 bases). Germline CDR1 SNHLY, CDR2 FYNNEI. The CDR3 spans 18 residues. Trimming shortened V by 6 bases and J by 1 base, and 22 bases separated the two germline ends. The CDR3 DNA sequence: TGTGCCAGCAGGGCAGGAGGGGGGGCTGGGAGGAGCAATCAGCCCCAGCATTTT. Translation: CASRAGGGAGRSNQPQHF.

This sequence joins TRBV27 and TRBJ1-2; 9 nucleotides line up with TRBD1. Germline loops: CDR1 MNHEY, CDR2 SMNVEV (reference sequence). The CDR3 has 17 amino acids. J gave up 3 bases and V 5 bases, and 13 bases lay outside the gene matches. The CDR3 DNA reads as TGTGCCAGCAGTCCCTTCGGGACAGGGTTGATCGACTATGGCTACACCTTC. Amino acids: CASSPFGTGLIDYGYTF.

The chain couples TRBV9 to TRBJ2-7; the D gene is possibly TRBD1 (5 bases). Germline V CDR1 and CDR2: SGDLS, YYNGEE. The CDR3 sequence is 15 residues long. V dropped 0 bases and J dropped 5 bases, with 15 bases sitting between them. Written as DNA, the CDR3 is TGTGCCAGCAGCGTAGGAGCAAGGACAAGCAACGAGCAGTACTTC. It codes for CASSVGARTSNEQYF.

The genes are TRBV11-3 and TRBJ2-2; 11 bases align to TRBD1. The germline V gene encodes CDR1 SGHNT and CDR2 YENEEA. The CDR3 contains 16 residues. Unmatched junction bases numbered 8, after V lost 5 bases and J lost 6 bases. The DNA for the CDR3 is TGTGCCAGCAGCCCCGGCGGGACAGGGGGTCCCGGGGAGCTGTTTTTT. Encoded protein: CASSPGGTGGPGELFF.

The chain recombines TRBV10-3 with TRBJ1-2; 8 bases line up with TRBD1. The CDR3 covers 13 residues. The V gene end was trimmed by 6 bases and the J gene end by 6 bases; junction bases not matched to a gene: 6. Germline loops: CDR1 ENHRY, CDR2 SYGVKD. The CDR3 region is CAISPTGDHGYTF. The CDR3 region has the DNA TGTGCCATCAGCCCGACAGGGGATCATGGCTACACCTTC.

The chain combines TRBV5-1 with TRBJ2-1, with 13 bases that match TRBD2. The germline V gene has CDR1 SGHRS and CDR2 YFSETQ. This CDR3 spans 15 amino acids. Trimming removed 5 bases from V and 4 bases from J; junction bases left unmatched: 3. The CDR3: CASRQTSGGYNEQFF. The CDR3 region has the DNA TGCGCCAGCAGACAGACTAGCGGGGGGTACAATGAGCAGTTCTTC.

V is TRBV5-1 and J is TRBJ2-3; D is unresolved. The CDR3 extends over 14 amino acids. Trimming cost V 4 bases and J 4 bases, with 13 bases left between them. Germline values: CDR1 SGHRS, CDR2 YFSETQ. In DNA form, the CDR3 reads TGCGCCAGCAGCACGCTACCTTCGCCAGATACGCAGTATTTT. Protein product: CASSTLPSPDTQYF.

The chain recombines TRBV11-1 with TRBJ2-4, with D tentatively TRBD2 (5 bases). The CDR3 extends over 17 amino acids. CDR1 SGHAT and CDR2 FQDESV come from the germline V gene (reference sequence). Deletions cut 1 base from V and 1 base from J, with 14 bases between. CDR3 sequence reads: CASSLETSTNAKNIQYF. In DNA form, the CDR3 reads TGTGCCAGCAGCTTAGAAACTAGTACGAACGCCAAAAACATTCAGTACTTC.